This entry lists 26 T cell receptor beta chains sequenced from one sample in a study of shared clonotypes between healthy human individuals. Produced via immunoSEQ multiplex PCR; TCRdb's table is partial and in-frame only. The sample has some 510,000 clones, 79% seen once. Sample: PBMCs. Receptors were obtained from a woman between 35 and 50 years old in good health. Some clones in this sample may be carry-over from other donors' samples.

This clone was seen more than once but under ten times. V gene TRBV19 combines with J gene TRBJ2-2; D is possibly TRBD2 (5 bases). Deletions cut 3 bases from V and 1 base from J, with 6 bases between. Germline V gene sequence: CDR1 LNHDA, CDR2 SQIVND (reference sequence). The CDR3 length is 14 residues. The CDR3, as DNA: TGTGCCAGTAGTATTGAGGGGAACACCGGGGAGCTGTTTTTT. Encoded protein: CASSIEGNTGELFF.

This chain uses TRBV9 with TRBJ2-1; TRBD2 matches at 12 bases. Trimming cost V 2 bases and J 5 bases; bases outside gene matches: 5. Germline values: CDR1 SGDLS, CDR2 YYNGEE. The CDR3 extends over 16 amino acids. The CDR3, as DNA: TGTGCCAGCAGCGTCACTAGCGGGAGGTACAACAATGAGCAGTTCTTC. Translation: CASSVTSGRYNNEQFF.

The gene calls are TRBV28 and TRBJ2-3, with D unclear. Germline V gene sequence: CDR1 MDHEN, CDR2 SYDVKM. The V and J ends lost 5 bases and 10 bases respectively, with 16 bases between them. CDR3 length equals 13 residues. In nucleotides, the CDR3 is TGTGCCAGCAGTCCTCCCCTTTCCGGAGCGCAGTATTTT. Amino acids: CASSPPLSGAQYF. The whole variable domain, filled in from reference TRBV28 and TRBJ2-3, reads DVKVTQSSRYLVKRTGEKVFLECVQDMDHENMFWYRQDPGLGLRLIYFSYDVKMKEKGDIPEGYSVSREKKERFSLILESASTNQTSMYLCASSPPLSGAQYFGPGTRLTVL.

This clone has just a few counts. The genes are TRBV6-5 and TRBJ1-2; TRBD1 matches at 7 bases. With 4 bases clipped from V and 6 bases from J, the junction kept 5 bases outside the gene matches. This CDR3 contains 13 residues. Per the germline V gene, CDR1 is MNHEY and CDR2 is SVGAGI. The CDR3 DNA is TGTGCCAGCAGTTCCGGACAGGTTCATGGCTACACCTTC. Its protein product is CASSSGQVHGYTF.

The gene calls are TRBV5-6 and TRBJ1-2; no definite D call. The CDR3 runs 16 residues. V was cut by 0 bases and J by 0 bases, with 12 bases left in between. CDR1 is SGHDT and CDR2 is YYEEEE in the germline V gene. The CDR3 sequence is CASSLVVSVTNYGYTF. The CDR3, as DNA: TGTGCCAGCAGCTTGGTGGTCAGCGTAACTAACTATGGCTACACCTTC.

This chain links TRBV5-1 with TRBJ2-1; possibly TRBD2 for D (6 bases). Looked up from germline, CDR1 is SGHRS and CDR2 is YFSETQ. CDR3 length equals 15 residues. Trimming stripped 4 bases from V and 6 bases from J, with 17 bases between. CDR3 nucleotide sequence: TGCGCCAGCAGCCGGGAGTTCGGGTCCGTCAATGAGCAGTTCTTC. It is translated as CASSREFGSVNEQFF.

This chain joins TRBV11-3 and TRBJ2-1; 11 bases are shared with TRBD2. The CDR3 extends over 16 amino acids. V lost 3 bases to trimming and J lost 3 bases; unmatched junction nucleotides: 4. Germline V CDR1 and CDR2: SGHNT, YENEEA. The CDR3: CASSFRTSGLYNEQFF. The CDR3, as DNA: TGTGCCAGCAGCTTTCGGACTAGCGGGCTCTACAATGAGCAGTTCTTC.

This clone was seen just once. The V call is TRBV2, the J call TRBJ2-7; TRBD2 agrees at 10 bases. CDR3 size: 15 residues. Germline V gene sequence: CDR1 SNHLY, CDR2 FYNNEI. J was trimmed by 3 bases and V by 7 bases; bases with no gene match: 9. Here the CDR3 reads CASTKGTSEIYEQYF. The CDR3 DNA follows: TGTGCCAGCACTAAGGGGACTAGCGAAATCTACGAGCAGTACTTC.

The chain is built from TRBV10-1 and TRBJ2-2, with TRBD2 matching over 7 bases. Looked up from germline, CDR1 is WNHNN and CDR2 is SYGVQD (reference sequence). V shed 6 bases, J shed 6 bases, and the junction held 4 bases outside the gene matches. The CDR3 length is 13 residues. The CDR3 DNA follows: TGCGCCAGCAGCCCCCGGGGGGCCGGGGAGCTGTTTTTT. Amino acids: CASSPRGAGELFF.

The chain uses TRBV7-9 and TRBJ2-5; TRBD2 might be the D (6 bases). The CDR3 consists of 14 residues. Germline CDR1 reads SEHNR; CDR2 reads FQNEAQ (reference sequence). V dropped 4 bases and J dropped 5 bases, with 14 bases sitting between them. CDR3 sequence reads: CASSWGLPGETQYF. The DNA for the CDR3 is TGTGCCAGCAGCTGGGGACTCCCCGGGGAGACCCAGTACTTC. The complete variable domain, with remaining parts taken from reference TRBV7-9 and TRBJ2-5, reads DTGVSQNPRHKITKRGQNVTFRCDPISEHNRLYWYRQTLGQGPEFLTYFQNEAQLEKSRLLSDRFSAERPKGSFSTLEIQRTEQGDSAMYLCASSWGLPGETQYFGPGTRLLVL.

This chain uses TRBV5-1 with TRBJ2-3; D assignment may be TRBD1 or TRBD2 (5 bases each). CDR3 length: 16 amino acids. Trimming took off 4 bases at V and 2 bases at J, with 17 bases between the two ends. Germline V CDR1 and CDR2: SGHRS, YFSETQ. CDR3 coding DNA: TGCGCCAGCAGCCCCCCCGGGACCCGAAACACAGATACGCAGTATTTT. Encoded protein: CASSPPGTRNTDTQYF.

The chain recombines TRBV5-1 with TRBJ2-1, with a weak D call TRBD1 (5 bases). The length of the CDR3 is 14 residues. Germline V lookup: CDR1 SGHRS, CDR2 YFSETQ. V gave up 2 bases and J gave up 2 bases, with 8 bases separating them. The CDR3: CASSFAGTYNEQFF. The CDR3, as DNA: TGCGCCAGCAGCTTCGCAGGGACCTACAATGAGCAGTTCTTC.

The rearrangement joins TRBV15 to TRBJ1-2; the D is unclear. The CDR3 is 14 amino acids. V lost 1 base and J lost 4, with 10 bases in between. CDR1 is LNHNV and CDR2 is YYDKDF in the germline V gene (reference sequence). As DNA, the CDR3 is TGTGCCACCAGCAGAGGAGGCACCGTCTATGGCTACACCTTC. This gives the protein CATSRGGTVYGYTF.

V and J are TRBV28 and TRBJ2-1; 11 bases map to TRBD2. V trimming: 10 bases; J trimming: 4 bases; junction bases outside the gene matches: 3. Germline V gene sequence: CDR1 MDHEN, CDR2 SYDVKM. This CDR3 contains 13 residues. CDR3 nucleotides: TGTGCCACGGGACTAGCGGAGTACAATGAGCAGTTCTTC. The encoded protein is CATGLAEYNEQFF.

The chain uses TRBV6-6 and TRBJ2-1; D is uncertain. The CDR3 consists of 16 residues. V lost 2 bases to trimming and J lost 0 bases, with 11 bases between them. Germline CDR1 is MNHNY and CDR2 is SVGAGI (reference sequence). CDR3 sequence reads: CASSYGLLLSYNEQFF. Written as DNA, the CDR3 is TGTGCCAGCAGTTACGGTCTCCTCCTCTCCTACAATGAGCAGTTCTTC.

This clone was detected ten times or more. The CDR3 DNA sequence: TGTGCCAGCAGTTTAGTGGGGGGAAATGGCTACACCTTC. Translation: CASSLVGGNGYTF. The chain joins TRBV28 to TRBJ1-2; TRBD1 is a possible D gene (5 bases). The CDR3 consists of 13 residues. CDR1 is MDHEN, CDR2 SYDVKM, per germline. V was shortened by 2 bases and J by 6 bases, with 10 bases between the two germline ends.

CDR3 amino acids: CASSPQGGKAVGDQYF. As DNA, the CDR3 is TGCGCCAGCAGCCCGCAGGGCGGGAAGGCCGTTGGAGACCAGTACTTC. V usage is TRBV5-1 and J usage is TRBJ2-5, with TRBD2 as a possible D gene (6 bases). The CDR3 loop spans 16 amino acids. Trimming pared 4 bases from V and 10 bases from J, leaving 26 bases between. Germline loops: CDR1 SGHRS, CDR2 YFSETQ.

The chain combines TRBV11-2 with TRBJ2-2, with D unclear. Trimming pared 1 base from V and 8 bases from J, leaving 11 bases between. The germline V gene encodes CDR1 SGHAT and CDR2 FQNNGV. The CDR3 runs 14 residues. The DNA for the CDR3 is TGTGCCAGCAGCTTAGCCCGGGCATCAGGGGAGCTGTTTTTT. As protein: CASSLARASGELFF.

V is TRBV19 and J is TRBJ2-2; D may correspond to TRBD1 or TRBD2 (5 bases each). The V end lost 5 bases, the J end lost 3 bases, and 10 bases lay between the germline ends. Germline-derived CDR1 and CDR2 are LNHDA and SQIVND (reference sequence). The CDR3 spans 14 residues. The CDR3 bases are TGTGCCAGTAGTGGGGGAACCTACACCGGGGAGCTGTTTTTT. Translation: CASSGGTYTGELFF.

The V and J genes are TRBV6-5 and TRBJ1-1; D gene unclear. The V end was cut by 6 bases, the J end by 7 bases, with 21 bases between. This CDR3 spans 15 amino acids. Germline V CDR1 and CDR2: MNHEY, SVGAGI. The CDR3 region is CASSKIAGRGVEAFF. The CDR3 coding sequence is TGTGCCAGCAGCAAAATTGCCGGACGAGGAGTTGAAGCTTTCTTT.

The chain links TRBV9 to TRBJ2-1; 10 positions agree with TRBD2. J was trimmed by 11 bases and V by 3 bases; bases with no gene match: 14. Germline lookup yields CDR1 SGDLS and CDR2 YYNGEE. This CDR3 has 16 amino acids. CDR3 sequence: CASSASSGTSEFKQFF. Here the CDR3 DNA reads TGTGCCAGCAGCGCTTCCTCCGGGACTAGCGAATTCAAGCAGTTCTTC.

The chain carries TRBV11-2 and TRBJ1-1, with TRBD1 matching 7 bases. With V trimmed by 5 bases and J by 2 bases, 11 bases remained unmatched. Germline CDR1 and CDR2: SGHAT and FQNNGV. This CDR3 has 16 residues. CDR3 sequence (DNA): TGTGCCAGCAGCCTAAGAACCGGACAGGCAAACACTGAAGCTTTCTTT. Its translation: CASSLRTGQANTEAFF.

The gene calls are TRBV27 and TRBJ1-5, with 7 bases aligning to TRBD1. The CDR3 is made up of 15 amino acids. Germline CDR1 MNHEY, CDR2 SMNVEV (reference sequence). The junction had 7 bases not matched to a gene; V was cut back by 2 bases and J by 6 bases. The CDR3 is CASSLRQGDGQPQHF. As DNA, the CDR3 is TGTGCCAGCAGTTTAAGACAGGGTGACGGTCAGCCCCAGCATTTT.

A remark on this clone: This sequence may be a read error, since a much larger clone differs from it by one base. This chain joins TRBV9 and TRBJ1-1; D is undetermined. The ends were cut back, 5 bases at V and 1 base at J, with 6 bases in the middle. The CDR3 is 12 amino acids. CDR1 SGDLS and CDR2 YYNGEE come from the germline V gene. The CDR3 region is CASSLGNTEAFF. Here the CDR3 DNA reads TGTGCCAGCAGTTTAGGGAACACTGAAGCTTTCTTT.

J is TRBJ2-3 and V is TRBV19; a weak D match, TRBD2 (6 bases). V lost 6 bases to trimming and J lost 4 bases, with 8 bases between them. Germline V gives CDR1 LNHDA, CDR2 SQIVND (reference sequence). The CDR3 runs to 12 residues. As DNA, the CDR3 is TGTGCCAGTAGCGGGAGATCAGATACGCAGTATTTT. Its translation: CASSGRSDTQYF. Complete variable domain (other parts from reference TRBV19 and TRBJ2-3): DGGITQSPKYLFRKEGQNVTLSCEQNLNHDAMYWYRQDPGQGLRLIYYSQIVNDFQKGDIAEGYSVSREKKESFPLTVTSAQKNPTAFYLCASSGRSDTQYFGPGTRLTVL.

V and J are TRBV6-6 and TRBJ2-1; possibly TRBD2 for D (6 bases). V was cut by 0 bases and J by 4 bases, with 13 bases left in between. The CDR3 is 16 residues long. The germline V gene encodes CDR1 MNHNY and CDR2 SVGAGI (reference sequence). The CDR3 DNA is TGTGCCAGCAGTTACTCGACTAGACCAGAATACAATGAGCAGTTCTTC. It encodes CASSYSTRPEYNEQFF.